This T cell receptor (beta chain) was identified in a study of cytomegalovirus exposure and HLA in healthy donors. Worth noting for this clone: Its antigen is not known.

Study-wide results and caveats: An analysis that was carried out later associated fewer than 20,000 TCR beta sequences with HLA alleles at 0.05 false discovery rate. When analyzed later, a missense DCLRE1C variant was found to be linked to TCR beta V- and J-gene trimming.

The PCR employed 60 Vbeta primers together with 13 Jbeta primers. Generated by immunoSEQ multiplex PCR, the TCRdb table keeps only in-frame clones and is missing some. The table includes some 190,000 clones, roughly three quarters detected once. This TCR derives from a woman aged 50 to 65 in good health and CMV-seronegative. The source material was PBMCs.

Here the CDR3 DNA reads TGTGCCAGCTCACCAGTTAGCGGGAGGGCCGTCGCCGGGGAGCTGTTTTTT. This codes for CASSPVSGRAVAGELFF. The gene calls are TRBV18 and TRBJ2-2, with 11 bases lining up with TRBD2. The J segment lost 6 bases and the V segment lost 2 bases, leaving 8 bases of the junction unmatched. Germline V gene data show CDR1 as KGHSH and CDR2 as LQKENI. This CDR3 is built from 17 residues.